This entry describes one T cell receptor beta chain. Assay: immunoSEQ multiplex PCR; the TCRdb copy retains only in-frame clones and omits some. The repertoire holds some 78,000 clones, with roughly 91% as singletons. The sample belongs to a study of control samples from healthy donors and cancer patients. CDR1 and CDR2 from the germline V gene are MRHNA and SNTAGT. There are 12 residues in the CDR3. V lost 6 bases and J lost 5, with 11 bases in between. This chain connects TRBV6-4 to TRBJ2-7; D not certain. Material: blood. This receptor was taken from a woman in her sixties or seventies in good health. Written as DNA, the CDR3 is TGTGCCAGCAGCGGGTGTTGCCACGAGCAGTACTTC. This translates into CASSGCCHEQYF.